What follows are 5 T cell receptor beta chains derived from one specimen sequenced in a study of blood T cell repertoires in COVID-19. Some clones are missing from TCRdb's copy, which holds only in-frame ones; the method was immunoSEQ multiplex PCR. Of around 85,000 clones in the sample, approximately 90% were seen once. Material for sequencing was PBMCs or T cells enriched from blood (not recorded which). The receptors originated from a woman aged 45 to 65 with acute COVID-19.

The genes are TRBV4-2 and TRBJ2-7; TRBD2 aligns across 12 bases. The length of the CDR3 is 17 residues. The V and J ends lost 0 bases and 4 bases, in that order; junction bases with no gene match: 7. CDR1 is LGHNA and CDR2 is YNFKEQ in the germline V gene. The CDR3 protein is CASSQEGGLAGSYEQYF. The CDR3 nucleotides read TGTGCCAGCAGCCAAGAGGGAGGACTAGCGGGATCTTACGAGCAGTACTTC.

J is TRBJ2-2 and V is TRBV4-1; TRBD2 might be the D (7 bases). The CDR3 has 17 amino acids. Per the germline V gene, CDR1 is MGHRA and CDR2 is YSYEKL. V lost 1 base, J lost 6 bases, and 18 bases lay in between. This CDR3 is CASSQVRGAGSSGELFF. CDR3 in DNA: TGCGCCAGCAGCCAAGTTCGGGGGGCGGGATCGTCCGGGGAGCTGTTTTTT.

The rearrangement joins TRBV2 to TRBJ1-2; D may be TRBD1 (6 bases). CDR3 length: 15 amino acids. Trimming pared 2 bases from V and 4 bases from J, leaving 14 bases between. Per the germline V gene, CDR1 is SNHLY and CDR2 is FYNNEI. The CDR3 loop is CASSESSGASYGYTF. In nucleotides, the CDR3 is TGTGCCAGCAGTGAATCATCAGGGGCTAGCTATGGCTACACCTTC.

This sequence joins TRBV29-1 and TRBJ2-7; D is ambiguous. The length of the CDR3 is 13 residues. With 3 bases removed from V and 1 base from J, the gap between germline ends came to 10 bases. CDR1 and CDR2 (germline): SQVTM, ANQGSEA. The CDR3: CSVEVQYSYEQYF. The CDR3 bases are TGCAGCGTTGAGGTCCAGTATTCCTACGAGCAGTACTTC.

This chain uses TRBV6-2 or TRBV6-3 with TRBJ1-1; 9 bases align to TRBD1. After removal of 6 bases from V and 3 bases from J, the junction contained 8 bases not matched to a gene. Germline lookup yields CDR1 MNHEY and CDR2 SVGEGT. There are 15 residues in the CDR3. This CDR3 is CASSQQGAEDTEAFF. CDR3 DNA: TGTGCCAGCAGCCAACAGGGGGCAGAGGACACTGAAGCTTTCTTT.